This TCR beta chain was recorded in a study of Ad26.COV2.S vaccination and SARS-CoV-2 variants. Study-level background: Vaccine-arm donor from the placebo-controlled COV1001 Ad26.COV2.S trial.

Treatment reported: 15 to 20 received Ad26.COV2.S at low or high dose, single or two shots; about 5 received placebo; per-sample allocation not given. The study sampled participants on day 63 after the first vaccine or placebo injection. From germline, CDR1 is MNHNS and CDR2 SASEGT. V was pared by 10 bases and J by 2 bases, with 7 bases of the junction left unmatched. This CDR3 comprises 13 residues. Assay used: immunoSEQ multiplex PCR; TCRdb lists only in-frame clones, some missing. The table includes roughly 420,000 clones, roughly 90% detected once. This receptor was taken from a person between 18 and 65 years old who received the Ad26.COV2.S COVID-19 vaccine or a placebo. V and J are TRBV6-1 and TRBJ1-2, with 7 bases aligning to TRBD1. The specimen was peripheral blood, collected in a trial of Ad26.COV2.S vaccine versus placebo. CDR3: CAIERGGNYGYTF. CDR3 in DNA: TGTGCCATAGAACGAGGGGGCAACTATGGCTACACCTTC.